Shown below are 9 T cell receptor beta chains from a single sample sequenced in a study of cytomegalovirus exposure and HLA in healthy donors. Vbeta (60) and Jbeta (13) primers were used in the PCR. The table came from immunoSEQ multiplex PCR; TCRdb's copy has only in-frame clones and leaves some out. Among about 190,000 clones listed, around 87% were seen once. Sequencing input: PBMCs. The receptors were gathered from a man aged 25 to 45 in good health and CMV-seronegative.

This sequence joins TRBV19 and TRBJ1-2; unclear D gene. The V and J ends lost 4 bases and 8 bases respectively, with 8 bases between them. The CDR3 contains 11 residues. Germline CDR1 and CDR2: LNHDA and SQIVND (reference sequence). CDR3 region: CASSTDGGYTF. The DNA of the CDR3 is TGTGCCAGTAGTACCGACGGGGGCTACACCTTC. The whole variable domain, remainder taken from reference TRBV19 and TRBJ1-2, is DGGITQSPKYLFRKEGQNVTLSCEQNLNHDAMYWYRQDPGQGLRLIYYSQIVNDFQKGDIAEGYSVSREKKESFPLTVTSAQKNPTAFYLCASSTDGGYTFGSGTRLTVV.

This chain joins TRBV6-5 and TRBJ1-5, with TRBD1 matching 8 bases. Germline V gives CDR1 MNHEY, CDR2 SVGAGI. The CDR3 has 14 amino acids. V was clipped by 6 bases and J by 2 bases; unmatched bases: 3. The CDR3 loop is CASRSGQGNQPQHF. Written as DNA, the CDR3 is TGTGCCAGCAGATCGGGACAGGGCAATCAGCCCCAGCATTTT.

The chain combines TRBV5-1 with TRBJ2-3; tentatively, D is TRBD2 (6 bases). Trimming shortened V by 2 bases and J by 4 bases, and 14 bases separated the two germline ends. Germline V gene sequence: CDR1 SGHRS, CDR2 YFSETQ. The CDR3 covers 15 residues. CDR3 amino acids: CASSFGGLEADTQYF. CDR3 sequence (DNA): TGCGCCAGCAGCTTCGGGGGACTTGAAGCAGATACGCAGTATTTT.

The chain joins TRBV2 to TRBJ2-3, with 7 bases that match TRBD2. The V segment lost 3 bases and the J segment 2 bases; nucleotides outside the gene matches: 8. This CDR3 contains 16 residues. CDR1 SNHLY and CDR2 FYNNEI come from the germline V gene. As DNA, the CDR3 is TGTGCCAGCAGTGACCGGAGCGGGGCATACACAGATACGCAGTATTTT. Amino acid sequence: CASSDRSGAYTDTQYF.

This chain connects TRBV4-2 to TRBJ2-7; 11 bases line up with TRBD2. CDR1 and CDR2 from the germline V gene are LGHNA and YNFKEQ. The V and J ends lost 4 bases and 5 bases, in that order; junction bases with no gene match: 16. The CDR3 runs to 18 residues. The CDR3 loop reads CASSRQTGVAGGMDEQYF. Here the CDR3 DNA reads TGTGCCAGCAGCCGCCAGACCGGTGTAGCGGGGGGGATGGACGAGCAGTACTTC.

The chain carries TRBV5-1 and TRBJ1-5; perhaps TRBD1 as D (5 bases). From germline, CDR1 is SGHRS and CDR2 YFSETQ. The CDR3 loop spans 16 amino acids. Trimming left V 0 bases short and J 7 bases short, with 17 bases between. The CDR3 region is CASSLGIRDSGQPQHF. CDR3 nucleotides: TGCGCCAGCAGCTTGGGCATCAGGGATAGCGGACAGCCCCAGCATTTT.

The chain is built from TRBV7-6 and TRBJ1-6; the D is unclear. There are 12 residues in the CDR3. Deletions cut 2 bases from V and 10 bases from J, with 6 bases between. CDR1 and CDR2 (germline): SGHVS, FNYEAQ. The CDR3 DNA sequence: TGTGCCAGCAGCTTATTACTGTCACCCCTCCACTTT. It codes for CASSLLLSPLHF.

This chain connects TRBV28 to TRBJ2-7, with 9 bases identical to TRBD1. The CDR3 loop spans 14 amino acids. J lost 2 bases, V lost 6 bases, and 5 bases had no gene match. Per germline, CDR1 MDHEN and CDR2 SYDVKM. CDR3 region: CASRGRDRAYEQYF. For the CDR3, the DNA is TGTGCCAGCAGGGGCCGGGACAGGGCCTACGAGCAGTACTTC. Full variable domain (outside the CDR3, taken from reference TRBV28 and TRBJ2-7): DVKVTQSSRYLVKRTGEKVFLECVQDMDHENMFWYRQDPGLGLRLIYFSYDVKMKEKGDIPEGYSVSREKKERFSLILESASTNQTSMYLCASRGRDRAYEQYFGPGTRLTVT.

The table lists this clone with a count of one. CDR3 sequence reads: CASSPLAGVGTGELFF. The CDR3 DNA sequence: TGTGCCAGCAGCCCTCTAGCGGGAGTAGGCACCGGGGAGCTGTTTTTT. The gene calls are TRBV7-8 and TRBJ2-2, with 10 bases fitting TRBD2. CDR1 and CDR2 from the germline V gene are SGHVS and FQNEAQ. The CDR3 consists of 16 residues. V shed 5 bases and J 4 bases; nucleotides not matched to a gene: 7.